What follows are 8 T cell receptor beta chains derived from one specimen sequenced in a study of cytomegalovirus exposure and HLA in healthy donors. In the PCR, 60 Vbeta and 13 Jbeta primers were used. Assay used: immunoSEQ multiplex PCR; TCRdb lists only in-frame clones, some missing. The table lists 150,000 to 200,000 clones, 68% of them singletons. The specimen was PBMCs. These receptors all stem from a man aged 25 to 40 in good health and CMV-seropositive.

The V gene is TRBV2, the J gene TRBJ1-5; no clear D. With 3 bases removed from V and 5 bases from J, the gap between germline ends came to 8 bases. Germline values: CDR1 SNHLY, CDR2 FYNNEI. The length of the CDR3 is 13 residues. The CDR3 DNA follows: TGTGCCAGCAGTGATACAACCCATCAGCCCCAGCATTTT. Translated: CASSDTTHQPQHF.

V is TRBV7-2 and J is TRBJ1-5; 8 bases match TRBD1. The CDR3 has 17 residues. J lost 0 bases, V lost 4 bases, and 8 bases had no gene match. Germline CDR1 SGHTA, CDR2 FQGNSA. CDR3 bases: TGTGCCAGCAGCTCAGACAGGGGCCGGCTTAGCAATCAGCCCCAGCATTTT. As protein: CASSSDRGRLSNQPQHF.

This clone was seen a single time. The CDR3 region is CASSLDRVNSPLHF. CDR3 coding DNA: TGTGCCAGCAGCTTGGACAGGGTAAATTCACCCCTCCACTTT. The chain employs TRBV5-8 and TRBJ1-6; possible D gene TRBD1, 6 bases. The CDR3 runs 14 residues. Trimming took 0 bases from V and 7 from J, leaving 8 bases between them. Germline CDR1 and CDR2: SGHTS and YDEGEE.

In regard to this clone: An end of the junction differs from the germline gene, which may be a read error. Other DNA sequences within the sample encode an identical CDR3. This chain connects TRBV29-1 to TRBJ2-7; maybe TRBD2 (5 bases). There are 12 residues in the CDR3. CDR1 is SQVTM, CDR2 ANQGSEA, per germline. The DNA of the CDR3 is TGCAGTGTTGTAGCCGGGACCTACGAGCAGTACTTC. It specifies CSVVAGTYEQYF.

V usage is TRBV19 and J usage is TRBJ2-3; maybe TRBD1 (6 bases). Trimming removed 3 bases at V and 0 bases at J, with 13 bases between. CDR3 length: 16 amino acids. CDR1 is LNHDA, CDR2 SQIVND, per germline (reference sequence). The CDR3 region is CASSIFYRESTDTQYF. DNA of the CDR3: TGTGCCAGTAGTATTTTTTACAGGGAGAGCACAGATACGCAGTATTTT.

In its sample, this clone was seen a few times. The CDR3 loop reads CASSDLGGNSRNQPQHF. In nucleotides, the CDR3 is TGCGCCAGCAGTGATCTCGGGGGGAATTCCCGCAATCAGCCCCAGCATTTT. The V call is TRBV10-1, the J call TRBJ1-5, with D tentatively TRBD1 (5 bases). V was clipped by 3 bases and J by 2 bases, with 17 bases between them. This CDR3 spans 17 amino acids. The V gene's germline CDR1 is WNHNN and CDR2 SYGVQD (reference sequence).

The chain employs TRBV7-8 and TRBJ2-7, with a tentative D call TRBD1 (6 bases). Germline V lookup: CDR1 SGHVS, CDR2 FQNEAQ. The CDR3 runs to 14 residues. Trimming shortened V by 5 bases and J by 2 bases, and 13 bases separated the two germline ends. For the CDR3, the DNA is TGTGCCAGCAGCGCCCGGGACACTACCTACGAGCAGTACTTC. Amino acids: CASSARDTTYEQYF.

J is TRBJ2-7 and V is TRBV7-9; 9 bases agree with TRBD1. Germline V gene lookup returns CDR1 SEHNR and CDR2 FQNEAQ (reference sequence). The CDR3 length is 14 residues. J lost 6 bases, V lost 3 bases, and 6 bases had no gene match. Here the CDR3 reads CASSLRDRVPEQYF. The DNA of the CDR3 is TGTGCCAGCAGCTTGCGGGACAGGGTTCCCGAGCAGTACTTC.